This entry is about one TCR beta chain. The table came from immunoSEQ multiplex PCR; TCRdb's copy has only in-frame clones and leaves some out. In the table there are nearly 200,000 clones, less than 90% of which are singletons. This entry is derived from a study of blood T cell repertoires in COVID-19. Study background: Samples taken during acute and convalescent COVID-19 were collected in the United States, Italy and Spain.

Germline V CDR1 and CDR2: SGHRS, YFSETQ. The CDR3 consists of 17 residues. V dropped 3 bases and J dropped 6; count of bases not matched to a gene: 13. This sequence originates from a human donor in a cohort sampled during active COVID-19. Sequencing was carried out using peripheral blood. This chain uses TRBV5-1 with TRBJ2-2; 8 nucleotides align to TRBD1. The CDR3 loop is CASSSGPGTGGAGELFF. CDR3 in DNA: TGCGCCAGCAGCTCCGGTCCCGGGACAGGAGGGGCCGGGGAGCTGTTTTTT.